This T cell receptor beta chain is drawn from a study of cytomegalovirus exposure and HLA in healthy donors. General study points: Follow-up analysis later connected one missense variant in DCLRE1C with trimming of TCR beta V- and J-genes. Researchers counted 180 or so TCR beta chains as cytomegalovirus-associated. Accounts indicate the classifier identified cytomegalovirus status with strong specificity and sensitivity. TRBV6-2, TRBV6-3 and other indistinguishable V segments were excluded.

Vbeta (60) and Jbeta (13) primers were used in the PCR. TCRdb keeps only in-frame clones here, not all; method: immunoSEQ multiplex PCR. The data hold 180,000 or so clones, with over 75% observed a single time. With V trimmed by 1 base and J by 3 bases, 7 bases remained unmatched. The CDR3 covers 16 residues. Looked up from germline, CDR1 is MGHRA and CDR2 is YSYEKL. Details on this clone: The antigen remains unidentified.

The V and J genes are TRBV4-1 and TRBJ2-5; 8 bases are a match to TRBD2. The specimen sequenced was PBMCs. The clonotype was recovered from a man aged 45-65 years in good health and CMV-seropositive. CDR3 DNA sequence: TGCGCCAGCAGCCAAGGAGTCGGGGGGGCCGAAGAGACCCAGTACTTC. It translates to CASSQGVGGAEETQYF.